This passage covers 2 T cell receptor beta chains from one sample sequenced in a study of T cells in Graves' hyperthyroidism and ophthalmopathy. TCR beta CDR3 sequences were amplified from RNA transcripts. First-round RT-PCR targeting the TCR CDR3 was performed with the HTBI primer set. TCRdb reanalysed the multiplex PCR reads using MiXCR and keeps one entry per CDR3 protein. Of 90,000 to 120,000 distinct CDR3 sequences listed, about a sixth are singletons. The sequencing sample was made of blood. Receptors were obtained from a woman in her forties or fifties with Graves' hyperthyroidism.

Ten or more counts support this clonotype. The CDR3 spells CSASELSGYEQYF. The CDR3 DNA follows: TGCAGTGCTAGTGAACTTAGCGGTTACGAGCAGTACTTC. The rearrangement joins TRBV20-1 to TRBJ2-7; tentative D call: TRBD2 (6 bases). Germline V CDR1 and CDR2: DFQATT, SNEGSKA (reference sequence). This CDR3 spans 13 amino acids. V gave up 3 bases and J gave up 4 bases, with 13 bases separating them.

This clonotype was seen many times. The rearrangement joins TRBV9 to TRBJ2-1; D is perhaps TRBD2 (5 bases). Germline CDR1 and CDR2: SGDLS and YYNGEE. Trimming shortened V by 0 bases and J by 6 bases, and 16 bases separated the two germline ends. The CDR3 has 16 amino acids. CDR3 nucleotides: TGTGCCAGCAGCGTAGCATACTTGGGGAGCGCCAATGAGCAGTTCTTC. Protein product: CASSVAYLGSANEQFF.